This passage covers 17 T cell receptor beta chains from one sample sequenced in a study of T cell repertoires in cytomegalovirus infection. Via MiXCR, TCRdb re-called the reads, giving one row per CDR3 protein. The sample shows roughly 730,000 distinct CDR3 sequences, about 30% of them seen only once. These receptors' antigens are unknown. Specimen: cultured PBMCs, collected from culture after CMV antigen stimulation. The origin of the receptors is a human donor in good health (CMV status not recorded). Some clones in this sample may be carry-over from other donors' samples.

This chain uses TRBV5-1 with TRBJ1-1, with 8 bases that match TRBD1. V lost 4 bases, J lost 3 bases, and 11 bases stayed unmatched. CDR1 and CDR2 from the germline V gene are SGHRS and YFSETQ. The CDR3 extends over 16 amino acids. CDR3 DNA: TGCGCCAGCAGCGGAGGACGCGGACAGGGAGACACTGAAGCTTTCTTT. Amino acid sequence: CASSGGRGQGDTEAFF.

This clonotype was counted a single time. The chain has TRBV5-4 and TRBJ1-6, with D perhaps TRBD1 (5 bases). Deletions cut 2 bases from V and 9 bases from J, with 12 bases between. The CDR3 covers 14 residues. In germline, CDR1 is SGHNT, CDR2 YYREEE (reference sequence). CDR3 residues: CASSFPGESSPLHF. The CDR3 DNA is TGTGCCAGCAGCTTCCCGGGGGAAAGTTCACCCCTCCACTTT.

The V gene is TRBV6-1, the J gene TRBJ2-5; D could derive from TRBD1 or TRBD2 (5 bases each). Trimming shortened V by 1 base and J by 4 bases, and 13 bases separated the two germline ends. Germline V gene data show CDR1 as MNHNS and CDR2 as SASEGT. The CDR3 has 15 amino acids. In DNA form, the CDR3 reads TGTGCCAGCAGTGAAGAATCAGGGAGAGGAGAGACCCAGTACTTC. As protein: CASSEESGRGETQYF.

The chain has TRBV12-3 or TRBV12-4 and TRBJ2-2; 7 bases are a match to TRBD1. This CDR3 is 16 amino acids long. Unmatched junction bases numbered 8, after V lost 0 bases and J lost 7 bases. The CDR3 loop is CASSLAWTGVIGELFF. CDR3 bases: TGTGCCAGCAGTTTAGCCTGGACAGGAGTTATCGGGGAGCTGTTTTTT.

The chain uses TRBV12-3 or TRBV12-4 and TRBJ1-6, with D perhaps TRBD1 (5 bases). Trimming took 5 bases from V and 11 from J, leaving 19 bases between them. There are 15 residues in the CDR3. The CDR3 reads CASSRVEGSKAPLHF. The CDR3 bases are TGTGCCAGCAGTCGCGTCGAGGGGAGTAAGGCACCCCTCCACTTT.

This clonotype showed up many times. V is TRBV7-2 and J is TRBJ1-6, with D maybe TRBD1 (6 bases). V gave up 3 bases and J gave up 7 bases, with 10 bases separating them. The CDR3 has 14 residues. In germline, CDR1 is SGHTA, CDR2 FQGNSA. CDR3 bases: TGTGCCAGCAGCTTCAGGGGCCCGAATTCACCCCTCCACTTT. This sequence encodes CASSFRGPNSPLHF.

This clonotype was detected only a few times. This chain connects TRBV6-2 or TRBV6-3 to TRBJ2-1; TRBD2 agrees at 12 bases. The germline CDR1 and CDR2 sequences are MNHEY and SVGEGT. There are 15 residues in the CDR3. V was clipped by 3 bases and J by 6 bases; unmatched bases: 3. The CDR3, as DNA: TGTGCCAGCAGTTATCCTAGCGGGAGGGGCAATGAGCAGTTCTTC. Amino acid sequence: CASSYPSGRGNEQFF.

The chain is built from TRBV7-2 and TRBJ2-2; D may be TRBD2 (6 bases). Germline V gene data show CDR1 as SGHTA and CDR2 as FQGNSA. The CDR3 extends over 14 amino acids. V shed 4 bases and J shed 6 bases, with 12 bases lying between them. CDR3 sequence reads: CASSWGDAAGELFF. The CDR3 nucleotides are TGTGCCAGCAGCTGGGGGGACGCCGCCGGGGAGCTGTTTTTT.

Of note for this clonotype: A much larger clone lies one base from this, so it may be a read error. The genes are TRBV7-2 and TRBJ2-7, with TRBD2 identical over 7 bases. With 4 bases clipped from V and 3 bases from J, the junction kept 9 bases outside the gene matches. The CDR3 has 15 amino acids. Germline values: CDR1 SGHTA, CDR2 FQGNSA. For the CDR3, the DNA is TGTGCCAGCAGCTCATGGACTAGAGGGAGCTACGAGCAGTACTTC. It specifies CASSSWTRGSYEQYF.

This clonotype was picked up a small number of times. The chain carries TRBV19 and TRBJ2-1; 11 nucleotides line up with TRBD2. The CDR3 is 14 amino acids. Germline CDR1 LNHDA, CDR2 SQIVND (reference sequence). Unmatched junction bases numbered 9, after V lost 6 bases and J lost 11 bases. The CDR3 loop is CASRSSGGVVKQFF. The CDR3 DNA is TGTGCCAGTAGAAGTAGCGGGGGGGTCGTGAAGCAGTTCTTC.

This rearrangement joins TRBV7-9 to TRBJ1-2; D unclear. Trimming shortened V by 6 bases and J by 8 bases, and 25 bases separated the two germline ends. Germline lookup yields CDR1 SEHNR and CDR2 FQNEAQ (reference sequence). The length of the CDR3 is 16 residues. The chain's CDR3 is CASSPGLDNPLWGYTF. The CDR3 DNA reads as TGTGCCAGCAGTCCGGGCCTCGACAATCCTCTTTGGGGCTACACCTTC.

J is TRBJ2-3 and V is TRBV15, with 7 nucleotides matching TRBD2. Germline CDR1 reads LNHNV; CDR2 reads YYDKDF (reference sequence). The CDR3 is 16 amino acids. V gave up 0 bases and J gave up 0 bases; unmatched junction bases: 3. For the CDR3, the DNA is TGTGCCACCAGCAGAGATCAAGCGGGGAGCACAGATACGCAGTATTTT. Residues: CATSRDQAGSTDTQYF.

This rearrangement joins TRBV6-2 or TRBV6-3 to TRBJ2-7; TRBD2 matches at 8 bases. CDR1 MNHEY and CDR2 SVGEGT come from the germline V gene. The CDR3 totals 15 residues. Trimming cost V 4 bases and J 6 bases; bases outside gene matches: 11. The DNA for the CDR3 is TGTGCCAGCAGTTCTCCCTCCGCTAGCGGGCGCGAGCAGTACTTC. This gives the protein CASSSPSASGREQYF.

This chain links TRBV6-6 with TRBJ1-6; D might be TRBD1 (6 bases). The CDR3 loop spans 14 amino acids. V was trimmed by 4 bases and J by 8 bases, leaving 12 bases between them. The germline CDR1 and CDR2 sequences are MNHNY and SVGAGI (reference sequence). CDR3 sequence reads: CASSSRGIDSPLHF. For the CDR3, the DNA is TGTGCCAGCAGTTCTAGGGGGATCGATTCACCCCTCCACTTT.

This clonotype came up a few times. The rearrangement links TRBV5-4 to TRBJ2-7; unclear D gene. Deletions cut 1 base from V and 5 bases from J, with 10 bases between. CDR1 SGHNT and CDR2 YYREEE come from the germline V gene (reference sequence). This CDR3 has 13 amino acids. CDR3 nucleotides: TGTGCCAGCAGCTTGTCTCGGGTCCACGAGCAGTACTTC. Protein product: CASSLSRVHEQYF. Combining the CDR3 with reference TRBV5-4 and TRBJ2-7 gives the whole variable domain ETGVTQSPTHLIKTRGQQVTLRCSSQSGHNTVSWYQQALGQGPQFIFQYYREEENGRGNFPPRFSGLQFPNYSSELNVNALELDDSALYLCASSLSRVHEQYFGPGTRLTVT.

This clonotype was detected only once. The chain employs TRBV7-4 and TRBJ1-5; no clear D. The CDR3 covers 14 residues. Germline V gene lookup returns CDR1 SGHVT and CDR2 SQSDAQ. The V end was cut by 3 bases, the J end by 5 bases, with 11 bases between. In nucleotides, the CDR3 is TGTGCCAGCAGCTTCAGGTTTTCGGATCAGCCCCAGCATTTT. It is translated as CASSFRFSDQPQHF.

The chain links TRBV29-1 to TRBJ2-7, with TRBD1 matching over 7 bases. The germline V gene encodes CDR1 SQVTM and CDR2 ANQGSEA. The CDR3 is made up of 13 amino acids. Losses at the gene ends were 5 bases for V and 1 base for J; bases not matched to a gene: 5. CDR3 bases: TGCAGCGTTTTGACAGGGAGTTCCTACGAGCAGTACTTC. This gives the protein CSVLTGSSYEQYF.